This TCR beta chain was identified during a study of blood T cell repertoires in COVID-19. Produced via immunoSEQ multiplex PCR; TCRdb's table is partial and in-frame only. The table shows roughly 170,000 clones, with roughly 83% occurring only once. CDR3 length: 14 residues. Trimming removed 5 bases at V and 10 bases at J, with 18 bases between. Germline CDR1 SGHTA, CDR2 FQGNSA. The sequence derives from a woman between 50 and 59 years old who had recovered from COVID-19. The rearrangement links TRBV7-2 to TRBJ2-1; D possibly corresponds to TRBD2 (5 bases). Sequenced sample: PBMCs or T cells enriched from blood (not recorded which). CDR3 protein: CASSQNQGRREQFF. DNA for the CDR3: TGTGCCAGCAGCCAGAATCAAGGCCGGAGGGAGCAGTTCTTC. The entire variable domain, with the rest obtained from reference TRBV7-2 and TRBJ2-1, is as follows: GAGVSQSPSNKVTEKGKDVELRCDPISGHTALYWYRQSLGQGLEFLIYFQGNSAPDKSGLPSDRFSAERTGGSVSTLTIQRTQQEDSAVYLCASSQNQGRREQFFGPGTRLTVL.